This TCR beta chain was identified during a study of T cell responses to AZD1222 COVID-19 vaccine. Findings and caveats of the study: It should be noted that donors were predominantly white British and more often female, and clonal diversity was possibly underestimated. Dominant at 160-218 and 743-854, vaccine-associated CD4 TCRs also spanned spike.

Produced via immunoSEQ multiplex PCR; TCRdb's table is partial and in-frame only. The table lists more than 100,000 clones, roughly 90% of them singletons. The CDR3 loop spans 11 amino acids. Trimming removed 4 bases from V and 5 bases from J, with 6 bases in between. The germline CDR1 and CDR2 sequences are LGHDT and YNNKEL (reference sequence). On this clone: Its antigen is currently unknown.

The chain links TRBV3-1 (or the pseudogene TRBV3-2) to TRBJ2-7, with TRBD1 as a possible D gene (5 bases). This specimen was peripheral blood, taken on day 0 of AZD1222 vaccination. The source of this sequence is an adult in good health. In nucleotides, the CDR3 is TGTGCCAGCAGCCTAGGGGACGAGCAGTACTTC. The encoded protein is CASSLGDEQYF.